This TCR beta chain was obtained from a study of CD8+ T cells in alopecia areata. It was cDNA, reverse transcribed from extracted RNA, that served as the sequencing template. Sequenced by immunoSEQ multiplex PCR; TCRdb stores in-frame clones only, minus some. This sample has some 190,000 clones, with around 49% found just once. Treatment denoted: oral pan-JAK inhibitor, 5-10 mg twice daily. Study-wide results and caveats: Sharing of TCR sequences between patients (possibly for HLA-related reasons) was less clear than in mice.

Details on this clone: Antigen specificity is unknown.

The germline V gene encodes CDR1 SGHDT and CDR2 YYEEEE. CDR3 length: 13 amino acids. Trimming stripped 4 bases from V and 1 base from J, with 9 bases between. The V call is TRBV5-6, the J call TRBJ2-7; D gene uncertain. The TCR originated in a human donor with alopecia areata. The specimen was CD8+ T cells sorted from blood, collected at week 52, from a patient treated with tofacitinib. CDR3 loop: CASSGVRSYEQYF. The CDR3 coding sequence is TGTGCCAGCAGCGGGGTCAGGTCCTACGAGCAGTACTTC.